These 26 T cell receptor beta chains share one sample of origin, sequenced in a study of vaccination and CD4 T cells after COVID-19. Treatment of the sample: approximately 11-day PBMC culture with coronavirus spike peptide pools or control peptides (ViraFEST assay). The Oncomine TCR Beta short-read assay sequenced DNA from cultured CD4+ T cells. TCRdb re-derived calls from the PCR reads in MiXCR, one entry per CDR3 protein. The table shows 17,000 or so distinct CDR3 sequences, with around two fifths occurring only once. Antigen specificity for these receptors is unknown. Sequences were derived from CD4+ T cells from blood, cultured in vitro, sampled after SARS-CoV-2 vaccination. The source of these receptors is a human donor who had recovered from COVID-19.

The rearrangement links TRBV2 to TRBJ1-5; D is uncertain. In germline, CDR1 is SNHLY, CDR2 FYNNEI. The CDR3 extends over 13 amino acids. V dropped 6 bases and J dropped 9 bases, with 15 bases sitting between them. The CDR3 nucleotides read TGTGCCAGCAGGATCGACACCCGATCGCCCCAGCATTTT. Protein product: CASRIDTRSPQHF.

This clonotype ranks as medium-sized. V is TRBV18 and J is TRBJ2-3, with D uncertain. The CDR3 has 15 amino acids. V lost 2 bases and J 4 bases, leaving 13 bases between the germline ends. Per germline, CDR1 KGHSH and CDR2 LQKENI. The CDR3 bases are TGTGCCAGCTCACCAGGGCCTAGAACCGCAGATACGCAGTATTTT. It yields the protein CASSPGPRTADTQYF. The variable domain in full, completed from reference TRBV18 and TRBJ2-3, reads NAGVMQNPRHLVRRRGQEARLRCSPMKGHSHVYWYRQLPEEGLKFMVYLQKENIIDESGMPKERFSAEFPKEGPSILRIQQVVRGDSAAYFCASSPGPRTADTQYFGPGTRLTVL.

The gene calls are TRBV27 and TRBJ1-2, with 10 positions matching TRBD1. This CDR3 is 16 amino acids long. The germline V gene encodes CDR1 MNHEY and CDR2 SMNVEV (reference sequence). J lost 4 bases, V lost 9 bases, and 14 bases had no gene match. CDR3 amino acids: CASPSPRTGGGYGYTF. The CDR3 nucleotides read TGTGCCAGTCCGTCTCCTAGGACAGGGGGGGGCTATGGCTACACCTTC.

The J gene is TRBJ2-7, the V gene TRBV7-2, with 9 bases lining up with TRBD2. V shed 4 bases, J shed 1 base, and the junction held 8 bases outside the gene matches. Germline V gene lookup returns CDR1 SGHTA and CDR2 FQGNSA. The CDR3 length is 16 residues. As DNA, the CDR3 is TGTGCCAGCAGCTCCAAAGGGACTAGCAAGTCCTACGAGCAGTACTTC. Translated, it gives CASSSKGTSKSYEQYF.

The CDR3 region has the DNA TGTGCCACCAGCAGAGACCTGGACAGCGTTGGTGAGACCCAGTACTTC. It yields the protein CATSRDLDSVGETQYF. The rearrangement links TRBV15 to TRBJ2-5, with a weak D call TRBD1 (6 bases). This CDR3 has 16 amino acids. V dropped 0 bases and J dropped 5 bases, with 16 bases sitting between them. CDR1 is LNHNV, CDR2 YYDKDF, per germline (reference sequence).

This chain connects TRBV3-1 to TRBJ1-2, with D possibly being TRBD1 (6 bases). Germline values: CDR1 LGHDT, CDR2 YNNKEL (reference sequence). The ends were cut back, 1 base at V and 4 bases at J, with 13 bases in the middle. The CDR3 runs 15 residues. The CDR3 DNA reads as TGTGCCAGCAGCCAAGGGCAGGGGAGTTTCTATGGCTACACCTTC. Protein: CASSQGQGSFYGYTF.

This clonotype was seen a handful of times. A read error may account for a junction end that differs from germline. The rearrangement joins TRBV28 to TRBJ2-5; D may correspond to TRBD1 or TRBD2 (5 bases each). The CDR3 spans 13 residues. Germline CDR1 is MDHEN and CDR2 is SYDVKM. CDR3 bases: TGTGCCAGCAGTTTCGGGGCGGTGAAGACCCAGTACTTT. Protein product: CASSFGAVKTQYF. Complete variable domain (other parts from reference TRBV28 and TRBJ2-5): DVKVTQSSRYLVKRTGEKVFLECVQDMDHENMFWYRQDPGLGLRLIYFSYDVKMKEKGDIPEGYSVSREKKERFSLILESASTNQTSMYLCASSFGAVKTQYFGPGTRLLVL.

The chain links TRBV19 to TRBJ2-7; D call uncertain. The CDR3 runs to 13 residues. Germline V CDR1 and CDR2: LNHDA, SQIVND (reference sequence). The V end was cut by 10 bases, the J end by 0 bases, with 13 bases between. The CDR3 region is CATAARSSYEQYF. As DNA, the CDR3 is TGTGCCACCGCAGCGAGGAGCTCCTACGAGCAGTACTTC. The whole variable domain, filled in from reference TRBV19 and TRBJ2-7, reads DGGITQSPKYLFRKEGQNVTLSCEQNLNHDAMYWYRQDPGQGLRLIYYSQIVNDFQKGDIAEGYSVSREKKESFPLTVTSAQKNPTAFYLCATAARSSYEQYFGPGTRLTVT.

The chain joins TRBV7-3 to TRBJ1-1; D is perhaps TRBD1 (6 bases). The CDR3 consists of 14 residues. Trimming removed 4 bases at V and 3 bases at J, with 12 bases between. In germline, CDR1 is SGHTA, CDR2 FQGTGA. The CDR3 DNA reads TGTGCCAGCAGCTCCGGGGGGGGCTACACTGAAGCTTTCTTT. Residues: CASSSGGGYTEAFF.

The genes are TRBV28 and TRBJ1-2; D gene ambiguous. The CDR3 length is 12 residues. The germline CDR1 and CDR2 sequences are MDHEN and SYDVKM. V was cut by 2 bases and J by 5 bases, with 6 bases left in between. The CDR3 coding sequence is TGTGCCAGCAGTTTAAGAGTATATGGCTACACCTTC. Residues: CASSLRVYGYTF.

V and J are TRBV11-1 and TRBJ1-4; D is undetermined. CDR1 is SGHAT and CDR2 is FQDESV in the germline V gene (reference sequence). V lost 3 bases, J lost 10 bases, and 18 bases lay in between. The CDR3 runs to 15 residues. The CDR3 nucleotides are TGTGCCAGCAGCTTTCTGAGGGAACCGACGGCAAAACTGTTTTTT. Encoded protein: CASSFLREPTAKLFF. Based on the CDR3 plus reference TRBV11-1 and TRBJ1-4, the full variable domain is EAEVAQSPRYKITEKSQAVAFWCDPISGHATLYWYRQILGQGPELLVQFQDESVVDDSQLPKDRFSAERLKGVDSTLKIQPAELGDSAMYLCASSFLREPTAKLFFGSGTQLSVL.

V usage is TRBV7-9 and J usage is TRBJ2-1; 9 bases align to TRBD2. Germline lookup yields CDR1 SEHNR and CDR2 FQNEAQ (reference sequence). After removal of 5 bases from V and 7 bases from J, the junction contained 12 bases not matched to a gene. This CDR3 region has 16 residues. CDR3 residues: CASSPRLAGTSNEQFF. CDR3 DNA: TGTGCCAGCAGCCCCCGGCTAGCGGGAACATCGAATGAGCAGTTCTTC.

This chain links TRBV7-9 with TRBJ2-2; tentatively, D is TRBD2 (6 bases). CDR1 and CDR2 (germline): SEHNR, FQNEAQ (reference sequence). V lost 8 bases, J lost 6 bases, and 16 bases lay in between. The length of the CDR3 is 14 residues. CDR3 in DNA: TGTGCCAGCGCCAGGGCGGAGGGCGCCGGGGAGCTGTTTTTT. It encodes CASARAEGAGELFF.

J is TRBJ2-1 and V is TRBV20-1; D remains ambiguous. The CDR3 runs 12 residues. Germline values: CDR1 DFQATT, CDR2 SNEGSKA (reference sequence). Trimming took 3 bases from V and 3 from J, leaving 6 bases between them. CDR3 residues: CSARKDYNEQFF. In DNA form, the CDR3 reads TGCAGTGCTAGGAAGGACTACAATGAGCAGTTCTTC.

This clonotype showed up just once. The chain uses TRBV6-1 and TRBJ2-2; either TRBD1 or TRBD2 may fit D (5 bases each). The CDR3 is 15 residues long. V was trimmed by 4 bases and J by 0 bases, leaving 9 bases between them. Germline loops: CDR1 MNHNS, CDR2 SASEGT. The chain's CDR3 is CASSAGRANTGELFF. In nucleotides, the CDR3 is TGTGCCAGCAGTGCGGGACGGGCGAACACCGGGGAGCTGTTTTTT.

This clonotype came up a few times. The chain has TRBV19 and TRBJ1-2; D unclear. CDR3 length: 13 amino acids. V was trimmed by 3 bases and J by 2 bases, leaving 7 bases between them. CDR1 and CDR2 from the germline V gene are LNHDA and SQIVND (reference sequence). CDR3 DNA: TGTGCCAGTAGTATCGGCCTAAACTATGGCTACACCTTC. Encoded protein: CASSIGLNYGYTF.

The chain links TRBV18 to TRBJ2-1; TRBD2 matches 7 bases. From germline, CDR1 is KGHSH and CDR2 LQKENI. V shed 3 bases, J shed 6 bases, and the junction held 8 bases outside the gene matches. The CDR3 has 15 residues. The DNA for the CDR3 is TGTGCCAGCTCACCCTTGCGGGAGAGTGGCAATGAGCAGTTCTTC. Its translation is CASSPLRESGNEQFF.

The DNA for the CDR3 is TGCGCCAGCAGTGCCCCTCCTACGGCTCAAGAGACCCAGTACTTC. Translated, it gives CASSAPPTAQETQYF. V and J are TRBV10-1 and TRBJ2-5; D gene uncertain. This CDR3 region has 15 residues. V shed 4 bases and J shed 2 bases, with 14 bases lying between them. Germline CDR1 is WNHNN and CDR2 is SYGVQD (reference sequence).

The chain is built from TRBV19 and TRBJ2-5, with unresolved D. There are 11 residues in the CDR3. Trimming removed 4 bases from V and 7 bases from J, with 7 bases in between. Germline-derived CDR1 and CDR2 are LNHDA and SQIVND (reference sequence). CDR3 nucleotide sequence: TGTGCCAGTAGTAATCTGTGGACCCAGTACTTC. Translating it yields CASSNLWTQYF.

V and J are TRBV7-2 and TRBJ2-7; 8 nucleotides match TRBD1. Per the germline V gene, CDR1 is SGHTA and CDR2 is FQGNSA. This CDR3 is built from 15 residues. Germline trimming cut 6 bases from V and 1 base from J; bases unmatched to any gene: 8. CDR3 region: CASSGQGQPSYEQYF. CDR3 DNA: TGTGCCAGCAGTGGACAGGGCCAACCTTCCTACGAGCAGTACTTC. Drawing the rest from reference TRBV7-2 and TRBJ2-7, the complete variable domain is GAGVSQSPSNKVTEKGKDVELRCDPISGHTALYWYRQSLGQGLEFLIYFQGNSAPDKSGLPSDRFSAERTGGSVSTLTIQRTQQEDSAVYLCASSGQGQPSYEQYFGPGTRLTVT.

Only a few counts were recorded for this clonotype. The chain combines TRBV10-3 with TRBJ1-6; D is ambiguous. Trimming pared 0 bases from V and 9 bases from J, leaving 9 bases between. The germline gives CDR1 ENHRY, CDR2 SYGVKD. The CDR3 has 14 amino acids. The CDR3 DNA is TGTGCCATCAGTGAGTCGGGAGGACGTTCACCCCTCCACTTT. Its translation: CAISESGGRSPLHF.

The chain carries TRBV20-1 and TRBJ1-3; D is ambiguous. Germline loops: CDR1 DFQATT, CDR2 SNEGSKA (reference sequence). The ends were cut back, 3 bases at V and 2 bases at J, with 5 bases in the middle. CDR3 length: 12 amino acids. CDR3 nucleotides: TGCAGTGCTAGCACTGCTGGAAACACCATATATTTT. Protein: CSASTAGNTIYF.

V and J are TRBV2 and TRBJ2-7, with TRBD1 identical over 10 bases. CDR1 is SNHLY, CDR2 FYNNEI, per germline. J lost 6 bases, V lost 7 bases, and 9 bases had no gene match. The CDR3 totals 14 residues. CDR3 in DNA: TGTGCCAGCACTCTTCGGGACAGGGGACGCGAGCAGTACTTC. Its translation is CASTLRDRGREQYF.

The sample holds a few counts of this clonotype. The rearrangement joins TRBV20-1 to TRBJ2-3; the match to TRBD2 covers 8 bases. The CDR3 contains 14 residues. Germline V lookup: CDR1 DFQATT, CDR2 SNEGSKA (reference sequence). The J segment lost 0 bases and the V segment lost 6 bases, leaving 5 bases of the junction unmatched. CDR3 protein: CSASGSSSTDTQYF. The CDR3 coding sequence is TGCAGTGCGAGCGGGAGTTCTAGCACAGATACGCAGTATTTT.

V and J are TRBV15 and TRBJ2-7, with D possibly matching TRBD1 (6 bases). The CDR3 consists of 15 residues. Looked up from germline, CDR1 is LNHNV and CDR2 is YYDKDF (reference sequence). Trimming removed 0 bases from V and 7 bases from J, with 16 bases in between. CDR3 sequence reads: CATSRDRAGVWEQYF. CDR3 bases: TGTGCCACCAGCAGAGATCGAGCAGGGGTGTGGGAGCAGTACTTC. Complete variable domain (other parts from reference TRBV15 and TRBJ2-7): DAMVIQNPRYQVTQFGKPVTLSCSQTLNHNVMYWYQQKSSQAPKLLFHYYDKDFNNEADTPDNFQSRRPNTSFCFLDIRSPGLGDTAMYLCATSRDRAGVWEQYFGPGTRLTVT.

This clonotype came up a few times. This chain links TRBV7-2 with TRBJ1-5; TRBD1 might be the D (6 bases). Per the germline V gene, CDR1 is SGHTA and CDR2 is FQGNSA. This CDR3 has 18 amino acids. V was cut by 5 bases and J by 2 bases, with 22 bases left in between. This CDR3 is CASSRRLQGGLGNQPQHF. CDR3 in DNA: TGTGCCAGCAGCCGCCGCCTCCAAGGGGGGCTAGGCAATCAGCCCCAGCATTTT.